Shown below are 27 T cell receptor beta chains from a single sample sequenced in a study of T cells in Graves' hyperthyroidism and ophthalmopathy. Amplified TCR beta CDR3 regions came from RNA transcripts. The HTBI primer set was used in a first-round RT-PCR of the TCR CDR3. Each CDR3 protein gets one entry after TCRdb re-called the multiplex PCR reads with MiXCR. The sample has fewer than 850,000 distinct CDR3 sequences; around a sixth are singletons. The specimen was blood. The receptors here all came from a man aged 50-60 years with Graves' hyperthyroidism.

This clonotype was observed many times. The rearrangement uses TRBV2 and TRBJ2-5; TRBD1 matches 8 bases. The CDR3 totals 15 residues. Trimming cost V 4 bases and J 3 bases; bases outside gene matches: 7. Germline V CDR1 and CDR2: SNHLY, FYNNEI. DNA for the CDR3: TGTGCCAGCAGTGGGTACAGGGGGTCGGAAGAGACCCAGTACTTC. Amino acid sequence: CASSGYRGSEETQYF. Full variable domain (remainder filled in from reference TRBV2 and TRBJ2-5): EPEVTQTPSHQVTQMGQEVILRCVPISNHLYFYWYRQILGQKVEFLVSFYNNEISEKSEIFDDQFSVERPDGSNFTLKIRSTKLEDSAMYFCASSGYRGSEETQYFGPGTRLLVL.

The CDR3 here is CAIRSGAHGYTF. The CDR3 DNA sequence: TGTGCCATTCGGTCGGGGGCCCATGGCTACACCTTC. The rearrangement joins TRBV12-3 or TRBV12-4 to TRBJ1-2, with D possibly TRBD1 on 6 matching bases. V shed 10 bases and J shed 6 bases, with 15 bases lying between them. The CDR3 sequence is 12 residues long.

This clonotype was recorded many times. At one of its ends the junction is not consistent with the germline gene, which may arise from a read error. V is TRBV7-7 and J is TRBJ2-2; the match to TRBD2 covers 14 bases. The CDR3 runs to 18 residues. CDR1 and CDR2 from the germline V gene are SSHAT and FNYEAQ (reference sequence). This CDR3 reads CASSRPTSGRAYSGELFF. As DNA, the CDR3 is TGTGCTAGCAGCCGCCCGACTAGCGGGAGGGCCTATAGCGGGGAGCTGTTTTTT.

This clonotype was observed at least ten times. V usage is TRBV28 and J usage is TRBJ2-1; 7 bases map to TRBD2. There are 16 residues in the CDR3. Germline-derived CDR1 and CDR2 are MDHEN and SYDVKM. V shed 1 base, J shed 1 base, and the junction held 4 bases outside the gene matches. In nucleotides, the CDR3 is TGTGCCAGCAGTTTATTATCGGGAGGTTCCTACAATGAGCAGTTCTTC. It translates to CASSLLSGGSYNEQFF.

In the case of this clonotype: A much larger clone differs from this one at a single base, so this may be a read error. CDR3: CASSKETSGGGGETQYF. In DNA form, the CDR3 reads TGTGCCAGCAGCAAAGAGACTAGCGGGGGGGGCGGGGAGACCCAGTACTTC. The chain has TRBV6-1 and TRBJ2-5, with 14 positions matching TRBD2. Germline CDR1 is MNHNS and CDR2 is SASEGT. The CDR3 covers 17 residues. Trimming at V came to 6 bases and at J to 5 bases, leaving 11 bases not matched to a gene.

For this clonotype: A clone one base away is much larger, so this may be a read error. This chain uses TRBV28 with TRBJ2-7, with 8 bases matching TRBD2. In germline, CDR1 is MDHEN, CDR2 SYDVKM. The length of the CDR3 is 15 residues. Trimming at V came to 5 bases and at J to 3 bases, leaving 9 bases not matched to a gene. The DNA for the CDR3 is TGTGCCAGCAGTCCGCGGGGGGCAGGCCGCTACGAGCAGTACTTC. Translating gives CASSPRGAGRYEQYF.

For this clonotype: A read error may be the cause here, since a much bigger clone is one base away. The genes are TRBV2 and TRBJ1-4; D gene ambiguous. The V and J ends lost 4 bases and 8 bases respectively, with 11 bases between them. The CDR3 is made up of 13 amino acids. Germline CDR1 reads SNHLY; CDR2 reads FYNNEI. CDR3 protein: CASSGVRLEKLFF. CDR3 DNA sequence: TGTGCCAGCAGTGGTGTGAGATTAGAAAAACTGTTTTTT. The whole variable domain, remainder taken from reference TRBV2 and TRBJ1-4, is EPEVTQTPSHQVTQMGQEVILRCVPISNHLYFYWYRQILGQKVEFLVSFYNNEISEKSEIFDDQFSVERPDGSNFTLKIRSTKLEDSAMYFCASSGVRLEKLFFGSGTQLSVL.

The V and J genes are TRBV24-1 and TRBJ1-2, with 8 nucleotides matching TRBD1. This CDR3 spans 13 amino acids. CDR1 KGHDR and CDR2 SFDVKD come from the germline V gene. V shed 4 bases and J 4 bases; nucleotides not matched to a gene: 1. The CDR3 DNA is TGTGCCACCAGTGAGCAGGGGGCCTATGGCTACACCTTC. As protein: CATSEQGAYGYTF.

This clonotype was recorded a few times. The chain combines TRBV6-2 or TRBV6-3 with TRBJ2-3; D call uncertain. V was pared by 6 bases and J by 6 bases, with 16 bases between. The CDR3 runs to 14 residues. Germline loops: CDR1 MNHEY, CDR2 SVGEGT. In nucleotides, the CDR3 is TGTGCCAGCAGCCCAGCCCCCTTCGCTGATACGCAGTATTTT. Protein product: CASSPAPFADTQYF.

The chain uses TRBV4-1 and TRBJ2-7; TRBD2 might be the D (6 bases). The germline gives CDR1 MGHRA, CDR2 YSYEKL. The length of the CDR3 is 14 residues. V dropped 2 bases and J dropped 5 bases, with 13 bases sitting between them. The CDR3 sequence is CASSQPAGSDEQYF. The CDR3 region has the DNA TGCGCCAGCAGCCAACCGGCCGGGAGCGACGAGCAGTACTTC.

The table lists this clonotype with many counts. CDR3 coding DNA: TGTGCCAGCAGATTCCTTCCGGGACAGGGGAACACTGAAGCTTTCTTT. Translation: CASRFLPGQGNTEAFF. This sequence joins TRBV28 and TRBJ1-1; TRBD1 matches 9 bases. Germline CDR1 and CDR2: MDHEN and SYDVKM. Trimming cost V 6 bases and J 1 base; bases outside gene matches: 9. The CDR3 has 16 residues.

This clonotype was picked up a small number of times. This rearrangement joins TRBV6-1 to TRBJ2-2; 14 nucleotides line up with TRBD2. Germline CDR1 reads MNHNS; CDR2 reads SASEGT. V lost 5 bases, J lost 0 bases, and 11 bases stayed unmatched. The CDR3 loop spans 20 amino acids. The CDR3 loop is CASSWDGTSGRTSNTGELFF. CDR3 sequence (DNA): TGTGCCAGCAGTTGGGATGGGACTAGCGGGAGAACCTCGAACACCGGGGAGCTGTTTTTT.

There are many counts of this clonotype. The V and J genes are TRBV2 and TRBJ2-5, with 14 positions matching TRBD2. The CDR3 has 14 residues. V lost 6 bases to trimming and J lost 4 bases; unmatched junction nucleotides: 1. Per germline, CDR1 SNHLY and CDR2 FYNNEI. CDR3 DNA sequence: TGTGCCAGCAGAGGGACTAGCGGGGGAGAGACCCAGTACTTC. Translating it yields CASRGTSGGETQYF.

This clonotype was observed at least ten times. The J gene is TRBJ1-4, the V gene TRBV27; 10 positions agree with TRBD1. The germline V gene has CDR1 MNHEY and CDR2 SMNVEV (reference sequence). CDR3 length: 15 residues. The J segment lost 8 bases and the V segment lost 4 bases, leaving 7 bases of the junction unmatched. CDR3 nucleotide sequence: TGTGCCAGCAGTTCTGGGACAGGGGTTGCGGAAAAACTGTTTTTT. It yields the protein CASSSGTGVAEKLFF.

This clonotype was recorded a few times. This chain connects TRBV12-3 or TRBV12-4 to TRBJ2-6; possibly TRBD2 for D (7 bases). V was pared by 2 bases and J by 3 bases, with 14 bases between. The CDR3 runs to 17 residues. CDR3 sequence reads: CASSLLRGAGGANVLTF. For the CDR3, the DNA is TGTGCCAGCAGTTTACTCCGGGGGGCAGGTGGGGCCAACGTCCTGACTTTC.

This clonotype showed up just a few times. The chain couples TRBV6-1 to TRBJ2-1, with 7 bases lining up with TRBD1. With 4 bases clipped from V and 1 base from J, the junction kept 7 bases outside the gene matches. CDR1 MNHNS and CDR2 SASEGT come from the germline V gene. This CDR3 has 16 amino acids. The CDR3 protein is CASSGQGLSSYNEQFF. The CDR3 DNA reads TGTGCCAGCAGTGGACAGGGTTTGAGTTCCTACAATGAGCAGTTCTTC.

CDR3 coding DNA: TGTGCCAGCAGCTTAGGGGCTAGCGGGGGGACAGACTACGAGCAGTACTTC. Translation: CASSLGASGGTDYEQYF. This chain joins TRBV11-2 and TRBJ2-7, with 11 bases fitting TRBD2. CDR1 is SGHAT and CDR2 is FQNNGV in the germline V gene. The CDR3 extends over 17 amino acids. J lost 3 bases, V lost 1 base, and 8 bases had no gene match.

This clonotype was seen once. At one end, the junction sequence differs from germline, possibly due to a read error. CDR3: CASSQVSYQETQYF. Here the CDR3 DNA reads TGCGCCAGCAGCCAAGTTTCTTACCAAGAGACCCAGTACTTC. V and J are TRBV11-2 and TRBJ2-5, with no clear D. Germline V lookup: CDR1 SGHAT, CDR2 FQNNGV. This CDR3 has 14 residues.

The chain joins TRBV11-2 to TRBJ2-7, with 7 bases fitting TRBD1. The germline CDR1 and CDR2 sequences are SGHAT and FQNNGV. The CDR3 extends over 15 amino acids. V lost 5 bases to trimming and J lost 4 bases; unmatched junction nucleotides: 11. CDR3 bases: TGTGCCAGCAGCCCTGGGACAGCCTCCGGGTACGAGCAGTACTTC. Translating it yields CASSPGTASGYEQYF. The whole variable domain, remainder taken from reference TRBV11-2 and TRBJ2-7, is EAGVAQSPRYKIIEKRQSVAFWCNPISGHATLYWYQQILGQGPKLLIQFQNNGVVDDSQLPKDRFSAERLKGVDSTLKIQPAKLEDSAVYLCASSPGTASGYEQYFGPGTRLTVT.

The chain has TRBV5-1 and TRBJ2-1; maybe TRBD2 (5 bases). CDR3 length: 14 residues. V lost 4 bases and J 2 bases, leaving 10 bases between the germline ends. Per germline, CDR1 SGHRS and CDR2 YFSETQ. The CDR3 DNA reads as TGCGCCAGCAGCGCCGAGGGTCCCTACAATGAGCAGTTCTTC. Translating gives CASSAEGPYNEQFF.

The table lists this clonotype with many counts. The chain is built from TRBV28 and TRBJ2-7; TRBD1 matches 7 bases. The CDR3 runs 14 residues. The J segment lost 6 bases and the V segment lost 1 base, leaving 6 bases of the junction unmatched. Germline values: CDR1 MDHEN, CDR2 SYDVKM. The CDR3 DNA reads as TGTGCCAGCAGTTTATCCCCTGGGACAGCCGAGCAGTACTTC. It translates to CASSLSPGTAEQYF.

J is TRBJ2-7 and V is TRBV4-1; TRBD2 agrees at 14 bases. CDR1 is MGHRA, CDR2 YSYEKL, per germline. Trimming took 1 base from V and 4 from J; bases not matched to a gene: 3. This CDR3 region has 16 residues. The DNA for the CDR3 is TGCGCCAGCAGCCAAGGTGGGACTAGCGGGAGATACGAGCAGTACTTC. This translates into CASSQGGTSGRYEQYF.

The sample holds many counts of this clonotype. V is TRBV2 and J is TRBJ1-5; D is undetermined. Trimming left V 3 bases short and J 4 bases short, with 7 bases between. The CDR3 is made up of 13 amino acids. CDR1 is SNHLY, CDR2 FYNNEI, per germline. The CDR3 coding sequence is TGTGCCAGCAGTGATAGCCGGAATCAGCCCCAGCATTTT. Translating gives CASSDSRNQPQHF.

This clonotype was recorded at least ten times. The chain is built from TRBV28 and TRBJ1-5; weak D call: TRBD1 (6 bases). With 7 bases removed from V and 7 bases from J, the gap between germline ends came to 11 bases. The germline V gene has CDR1 MDHEN and CDR2 SYDVKM. The CDR3 extends over 12 amino acids. The CDR3 nucleotides are TGTGCCAGCATGTACGGGGGCCAGCCCCAGCATTTT. It codes for CASMYGGQPQHF. Drawing the rest from reference TRBV28 and TRBJ1-5, the complete variable domain is DVKVTQSSRYLVKRTGEKVFLECVQDMDHENMFWYRQDPGLGLRLIYFSYDVKMKEKGDIPEGYSVSREKKERFSLILESASTNQTSMYLCASMYGGQPQHFGDGTRLSIL.

This clonotype was observed many times. The chain joins TRBV27 to TRBJ2-7; 7 positions match TRBD2. The length of the CDR3 is 15 residues. Germline lookup yields CDR1 MNHEY and CDR2 SMNVEV (reference sequence). V was pared by 2 bases and J by 1 base, with 5 bases of the junction left unmatched. Here the CDR3 reads CASSLGGGPSYEQYF. The CDR3 nucleotides are TGTGCCAGCAGTTTAGGGGGGGGACCATCCTACGAGCAGTACTTC.

The chain carries TRBV4-2 and TRBJ2-1; D not resolved. Germline CDR1 LGHNA, CDR2 YNFKEQ. The ends were cut back, 3 bases at V and 2 bases at J, with 11 bases in the middle. The CDR3 spans 15 residues. CDR3 bases: TGTGCCAGCAGCCAGGACCTCCAGCCCTACAATGAGCAGTTCTTC. This gives the protein CASSQDLQPYNEQFF.

The V gene is TRBV24-1, the J gene TRBJ2-2; D ambiguous. The CDR3 spans 12 residues. V was shortened by 5 bases and J by 5 bases, with 5 bases between the two germline ends. Germline lookup yields CDR1 KGHDR and CDR2 SFDVKD. In DNA, the CDR3 is TGTGCCACCAGTGCTCGGACCGGGGAGCTGTTTTTT. Protein sequence: CATSARTGELFF.